What follows is one TCR beta chain and its context. This clonotype showed up many times. What antigen it recognizes has not been identified. The input lacks base qualities; no much larger clone sits a single base away. The CDR3, cysteine through phenylalanine, is 13 amino acids long. Only the CDR3 portion is preserved as DNA: 39 bases, with reading frame beginning at the first base. The V end gives up 5 bases and the J end 6 bases, leaving 5 bases in the junction not matched to a gene. Per the germline V gene (reference sequence), DFQATT is the CDR1 and SNEGSKA is the CDR2. Sequencing was carried out with an Illumina HiSeq 2000. TCR beta chain libraries were generated through multiplex PCR amplification. The amplified TCR beta chain products were analyzed by high-throughput sequencing. The public reads were run again by TCRdb, first through fastp at Q25 and then through MiXCR, and only productive beta chains were kept. Each CDR3 protein gets just one entry, which takes the most common genes and DNA from the rows behind it. The sample table records 100,000 or so distinct CDR3 sequences; 21% of these occur just once. The ten largest clones take up roughly 1.2% of the sample.

Lymph node samples were obtained from the axillary draining lymph nodes of breast cancer patients. The data derive from a study of breast tumors, draining lymph nodes, adjacent tissues (TCRdb year 2016). At the level of the whole study: The study compared TCR beta repertoires across tumor, adjacent nontumor tissue and axillary lymph nodes from breast cancer patients. In human breast cancer, the study set out to assess how tumor, surrounding tissue and draining lymph node repertoires relate to one another and whether T cells might be exchanged between them. What the study reported, not specific to this receptor: Tumor T-cell repertoires showed less diversity than lymph node repertoires and more diversity than nontumor tissue repertoires, and tumor T-cell repertoires showed preferential V and J gene usage. In luminal-like breast cancer, tumor and nontumor tissue repertoires resembled each other significantly more than in basal-like breast cancer. The data were considered consistent with the idea that most tumor T cells come from the lymph node and then expand in tumor tissue. The conclusion that tumor T cells originate in lymph nodes was framed as consistent with a hypothesis rather than directly demonstrated.

Sequencing was performed on axillary lymph node tissue. This chain joins TRBV20-1 to TRBJ2-7, with 12 central nucleotides matching TRBD2. The sequence derives from a female donor with breast cancer. Some clones in this sample may be carry-over from other donors' samples. The sequence in DNA is TGCAGTGCTCGACTAGCGGGAGCGAGCGAGCAGTACTTC. Protein translation: CSARLAGASEQYF.